This passage covers 16 T cell receptor beta chains from one sample sequenced in a study of control samples from healthy donors and cancer patients. The table came from immunoSEQ multiplex PCR; TCRdb's copy has only in-frame clones and leaves some out. The sample consists of about 84,000 clones, 91% of them appearing once. Sequenced input: blood. The receptors were gathered from a man in his thirties or forties in good health.

This clone was detected only a few times. This chain links TRBV7-9 with TRBJ2-7, with D possibly matching TRBD1 (6 bases). V dropped 2 bases and J dropped 2 bases, with 7 bases sitting between them. The CDR3 is made up of 13 amino acids. Germline-derived CDR1 and CDR2 are SEHNR and FQNEAQ (reference sequence). The CDR3 sequence is CASSLQGTYEQYF. CDR3 DNA sequence: TGTGCCAGCAGCTTACAGGGGACCTACGAGCAGTACTTC.

This chain links TRBV25-1 with TRBJ1-1, with a possible D match to TRBD1 (5 bases). Germline V gene sequence: CDR1 MGHDK, CDR2 SYGVNS. V dropped 8 bases and J dropped 1 base, with 14 bases sitting between them. There are 14 residues in the CDR3. CDR3 in DNA: TGTGCCAGCGGGGACTGGGGTCGGAACACTGAAGCTTTCTTT. Its translation: CASGDWGRNTEAFF.

This chain joins TRBV4-2 and TRBJ1-3, with D possibly being TRBD1 (6 bases). This CDR3 is built from 16 residues. Trimming took 0 bases from V and 7 from J, leaving 16 bases between them. Germline V gene data show CDR1 as LGHNA and CDR2 as YNFKEQ. The CDR3 reads CASSQDLVVGGNTIYF. Written as DNA, the CDR3 is TGTGCCAGCAGCCAAGATCTGGTGGTAGGGGGGAACACCATATATTTT.

J is TRBJ1-1 and V is TRBV3-1 (or the pseudogene TRBV3-2), with 8 bases identical to TRBD1. This CDR3 region has 15 residues. The V gene's germline CDR1 is LGHDT and CDR2 YNNKEL (reference sequence). Germline trimming cut 2 bases from V and 4 bases from J; bases unmatched to any gene: 6. The CDR3 DNA reads TGTGCCAGCAGCCAATGGACAGGGCCGAGCACTGAAGCTTTCTTT. Amino acid sequence: CASSQWTGPSTEAFF.

The CDR3 DNA sequence: TGCGCCAGCAGCCAGGGACTAGCGGGATCGGGGGAGACCCAGTACTTC. Its translation is CASSQGLAGSGETQYF. The chain joins TRBV5-1 to TRBJ2-5, with 13 positions matching TRBD2. The trim removed 4 bases at V and 5 bases at J, leaving 8 bases unmatched. CDR1 and CDR2 from the germline V gene are SGHRS and YFSETQ. This CDR3 is built from 16 residues. Combining the CDR3 with reference TRBV5-1 and TRBJ2-5 gives the whole variable domain KAGVTQTPRYLIKTRGQQVTLSCSPISGHRSVSWYQQTPGQGLQFLFEYFSETQRNKGNFPGRFSGRQFSNSRSEMNVSTLELGDSALYLCASSQGLAGSGETQYFGPGTRLLVL.

The V gene is TRBV4-1, the J gene TRBJ2-4; 10 positions match TRBD1. Looked up from germline, CDR1 is MGHRA and CDR2 is YSYEKL. The CDR3 consists of 18 residues. V lost 3 bases, J lost 5 bases, and 13 bases stayed unmatched. In DNA form, the CDR3 reads TGCGCCAGCAGCCACCGGACAGGGGGGGACCCCGGCCAAAACATTCAGTACTTC. Encoded protein: CASSHRTGGDPGQNIQYF.

The CDR3 DNA is TGTGCCAGTAGTTCCCAACAGAGCTCCTACGAGCAGTACTTC. It codes for CASSSQQSSYEQYF. V gene TRBV19 combines with J gene TRBJ2-7; D uncertain. The germline V gene encodes CDR1 LNHDA and CDR2 SQIVND (reference sequence). The V gene lost 5 bases and the J gene lost 0 bases, with 11 bases spanning the gap. The CDR3 extends over 14 amino acids.

The chain is built from TRBV2 and TRBJ1-1; possibly TRBD1 for D (6 bases). Germline CDR1 and CDR2: SNHLY and FYNNEI. Trimming took off 7 bases at V and 4 bases at J, with 7 bases between the two ends. The CDR3 sequence is 11 residues long. The CDR3 sequence is CASKGGTEAFF. CDR3 nucleotide sequence: TGTGCCAGCAAGGGGGGCACTGAAGCTTTCTTT.

The chain couples TRBV3-1 (or the pseudogene TRBV3-2) to TRBJ1-1; 7 bases are a match to TRBD1. The V gene's germline CDR1 is LGHDT and CDR2 YNNKEL (reference sequence). The V gene end was trimmed by 2 bases and the J gene end by 1 base; junction bases not matched to a gene: 7. The CDR3 runs to 16 residues. In nucleotides, the CDR3 is TGTGCCAGCAGCCAACGAGGGGGACAGACGAACACTGAAGCTTTCTTT. Amino acid sequence: CASSQRGGQTNTEAFF.

This clone was recorded once. The rearrangement links TRBV28 to TRBJ1-5, with TRBD1 identical over 7 bases. J was trimmed by 3 bases and V by 6 bases; bases with no gene match: 8. The CDR3 is 15 amino acids. Looked up from germline, CDR1 is MDHEN and CDR2 is SYDVKM. The CDR3 reads CASRPGTAFNQPQHF. The CDR3 DNA follows: TGTGCCAGCAGACCCGGGACAGCGTTCAATCAGCCCCAGCATTTT.

This chain joins TRBV19 and TRBJ2-2; weak D call: TRBD1 (7 bases). This CDR3 comprises 14 residues. Per germline, CDR1 LNHDA and CDR2 SQIVND (reference sequence). Trimming stripped 6 bases from V and 4 bases from J, with 12 bases between. CDR3 in amino acids: CASRRQGGTGELFF. The CDR3 DNA sequence: TGTGCCAGTAGAAGACAGGGAGGCACCGGGGAGCTGTTTTTT.

V and J are TRBV14 and TRBJ2-6; no reliable D call. CDR1 and CDR2 from the germline V gene are SGHDN and FVKESK. The V end lost 4 bases, the J end lost 0 bases, and 19 bases lay between the germline ends. The CDR3 totals 19 residues. CDR3 in amino acids: CASSRLRLLSSSGANVLTF. The CDR3 DNA is TGTGCCAGCAGCCGGTTAAGGCTACTTTCTAGCTCTGGGGCCAACGTCCTGACTTTC.

The V and J genes are TRBV5-4 and TRBJ2-2; 10 bases agree with TRBD2. This CDR3 has 16 amino acids. Germline CDR1 and CDR2: SGHNT and YYREEE (reference sequence). V lost 3 bases and J lost 4; bases outside the gene matches: 6. The CDR3 sequence: CASSSLAGGFTGELFF. The CDR3 DNA reads as TGTGCCAGCAGCTCATTAGCGGGGGGTTTCACCGGGGAGCTGTTTTTT.

This clone was seen just once. The chain combines TRBV7-9 with TRBJ2-3; D not resolved. The V end was cut by 5 bases, the J end by 5 bases, with 11 bases between. This CDR3 comprises 13 residues. Per germline, CDR1 SEHNR and CDR2 FQNEAQ (reference sequence). The CDR3 is CASSLRPGDTQYF. The DNA for the CDR3 is TGTGCCAGCAGCCTCCGACCTGGAGATACGCAGTATTTT.

V usage is TRBV14 and J usage is TRBJ2-3, with a tentative D call TRBD1 (6 bases). CDR1 is SGHDN and CDR2 is FVKESK in the germline V gene. Trimming pared 4 bases from V and 4 bases from J, leaving 15 bases between. The CDR3 sequence is 15 residues long. CDR3: CASSPWGRLSDTQYF. Here the CDR3 DNA reads TGTGCCAGCAGCCCATGGGGGCGCTTATCAGATACGCAGTATTTT. The full variable domain, completed using reference TRBV14 and TRBJ2-3, is EAGVTQFPSHSVIEKGQTVTLRCDPISGHDNLYWYRRVMGKEIKFLLHFVKESKQDESGMPNNRFLAERTGGTYSTLKVQPAELEDSGVYFCASSPWGRLSDTQYFGPGTRLTVL.

The J gene is TRBJ1-1, the V gene TRBV18; D not resolved. This CDR3 comprises 15 residues. Germline CDR1 KGHSH, CDR2 LQKENI. Trimming stripped 2 bases from V and 1 base from J, with 11 bases between. This chain's CDR3 is CASSPTAPGNTEAFF. The CDR3 nucleotides are TGTGCCAGCTCACCAACCGCGCCGGGGAACACTGAAGCTTTCTTT.